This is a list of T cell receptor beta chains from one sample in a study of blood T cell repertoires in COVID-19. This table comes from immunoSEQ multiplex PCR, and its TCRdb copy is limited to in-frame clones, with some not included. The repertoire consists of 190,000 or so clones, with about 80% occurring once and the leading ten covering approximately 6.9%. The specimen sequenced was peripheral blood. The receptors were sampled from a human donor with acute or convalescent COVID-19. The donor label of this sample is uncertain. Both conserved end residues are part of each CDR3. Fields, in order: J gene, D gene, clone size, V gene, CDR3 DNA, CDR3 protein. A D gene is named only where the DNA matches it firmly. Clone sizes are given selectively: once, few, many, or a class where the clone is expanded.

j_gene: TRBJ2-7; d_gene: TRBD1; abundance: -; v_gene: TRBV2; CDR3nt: TGTGCCAGCAGTGAACGACAGGGTGTCTACGAGCAGTACTTC; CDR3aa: CASSERQGVYEQYF
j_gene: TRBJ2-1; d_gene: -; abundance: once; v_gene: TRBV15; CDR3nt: TGTGCCACCAGCAGAGATGGGACTTCCCACAATGAACAGTTCTTC; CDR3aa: CATSRDGTSHNEQFF
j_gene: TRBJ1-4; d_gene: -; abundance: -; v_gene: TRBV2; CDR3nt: TGTGCCAGCCTTCGACAGTCCAATGAAAAACTGTTTTTT; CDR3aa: CASLRQSNEKLFF
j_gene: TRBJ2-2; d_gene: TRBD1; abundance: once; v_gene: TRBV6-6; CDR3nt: TGTGCCAGCAGTTACGGGACAGGGTTAATCGGGGAGCTGTTTTTT; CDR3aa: CASSYGTGLIGELFF
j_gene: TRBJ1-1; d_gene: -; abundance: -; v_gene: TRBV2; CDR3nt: TGTGCCAGCAGCCCGTTCTCTGAAGCTTTCTTT; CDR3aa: CASSPFSEAFF
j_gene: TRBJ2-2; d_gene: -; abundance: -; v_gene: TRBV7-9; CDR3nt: TGTGCCAGCAGCCCCCGACAGGGAGGCCCGAACACCGGGGAGCTGTTTTTT; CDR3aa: CASSPRQGGPNTGELFF
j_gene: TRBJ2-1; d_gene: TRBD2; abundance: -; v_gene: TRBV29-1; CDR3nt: TGCAGCGTTGAAGATCTGGGCGGGAGCCGTGGCGGAACCTACAATGAGCAGTTCTTC; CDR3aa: CSVEDLGGSRGGTYNEQFF
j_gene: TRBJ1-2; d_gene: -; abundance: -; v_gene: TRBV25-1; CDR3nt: TGTGCCAGCAGCCGAGCGGGGGGGGACTATGGCTACACCTTC; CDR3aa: CASSRAGGDYGYTF
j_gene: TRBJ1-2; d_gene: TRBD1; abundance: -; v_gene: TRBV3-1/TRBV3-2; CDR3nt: TGTGCCAGCAGCCCTGGGACAGGGAATAACTATGGCTACACCTTC; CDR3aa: CASSPGTGNNYGYTF
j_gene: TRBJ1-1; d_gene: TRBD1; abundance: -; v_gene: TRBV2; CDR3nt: TGTGCCAGCGACCGGGACAGAGGAAACACTGAAGCTTTCTTT; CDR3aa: CASDRDRGNTEAFF
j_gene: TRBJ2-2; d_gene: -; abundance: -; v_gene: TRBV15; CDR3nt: TGTGCCACCAGCAGAGTCTATAGGAACACCGGGGAGCTGTTTTTT; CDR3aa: CATSRVYRNTGELFF
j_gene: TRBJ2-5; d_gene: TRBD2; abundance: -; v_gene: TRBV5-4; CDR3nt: TGTGCCAGCAGCTCCGGGACTAGCGGGTTCCAAGAGACCCAGTACTTC; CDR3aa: CASSSGTSGFQETQYF
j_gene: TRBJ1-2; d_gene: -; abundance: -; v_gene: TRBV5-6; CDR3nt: TGTGCCAGCAGCTTGATGTTGGACAGTCCCTATGGCTACACCTTC; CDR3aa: CASSLMLDSPYGYTF
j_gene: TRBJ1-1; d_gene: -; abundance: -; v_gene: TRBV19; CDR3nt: TGTGCCAGTAGTATAGGGGGGAGCGGGGGCGCTTTCTTT; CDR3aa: CASSIGGSGGAFF
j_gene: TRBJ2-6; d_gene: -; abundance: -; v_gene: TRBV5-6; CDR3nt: TGTGCCAGCAGCTTGGACAGACATTCCTCTGGGGCCAACGTCCTGACTTTC; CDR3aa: CASSLDRHSSGANVLTF
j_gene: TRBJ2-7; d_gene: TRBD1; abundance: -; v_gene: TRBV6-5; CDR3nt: TGTGCCAGCGAAATCCGGACAGGGCCCTACGAGCAGTACTTC; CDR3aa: CASEIRTGPYEQYF